The 8 T cell receptor beta chains below all came from one sample that was sequenced in a study of response to subunit inactivated influenza vaccine (dated by TCRdb to the late 2010s). Library preparation used RT-PCR. Reads for this sample came from an Illumina HiSeq 2500. Clones were called with MiXCR by TCRdb after fastp trimmed the public reads at Q25, and only in-frame beta chains were retained. Every CDR3 protein is listed once, alongside the most common genes and DNA of its rows. The sample table lists about 500,000 distinct CDR3 sequences, 16% of them with a count of one. The ten largest clones take up 3% of the sample. Sample: CD4+ T cells sorted from PBMCs, taken roughly 24 months after vaccination. Receptors were obtained from a man between 50 and 69 years old who received an inactivated influenza vaccine. Donor details come from another sample of the same person, matched by shared clones.

This clonotype was counted between two and nine times. This rearrangement joins TRBV10-3 to TRBJ2-2; the match to TRBD2 covers 7 bases. V lost 8 bases, J lost 3 bases, and 9 bases stayed unmatched. Looked up from germline, CDR1 is ENHRY and CDR2 is SYGVKD. The CDR3 spans 15 residues. The CDR3 region is CAIGNSGRDTGELFF. The CDR3 DNA reads as TGTGCCATCGGGAATAGCGGGCGAGACACCGGGGAGCTGTTTTTT.

This clonotype was observed many times. The chain joins TRBV5-6 to TRBJ2-4; D might be TRBD1 (6 bases). The CDR3 covers 16 residues. Trimming stripped 2 bases from V and 1 base from J, with 13 bases between. CDR1 and CDR2 (germline): SGHDT, YYEEEE. The CDR3 nucleotides read TGTGCCAGCAGCTTATCAGGGGACGAGGCCAAAAACATTCAGTACTTC. It codes for CASSLSGDEAKNIQYF.

V is TRBV28 and J is TRBJ2-1; 8 nucleotides line up with TRBD2. CDR1 MDHEN and CDR2 SYDVKM come from the germline V gene. Germline trimming cut 3 bases from V and 9 bases from J; bases unmatched to any gene: 7. The CDR3 is 14 residues long. The CDR3 here is CASSFRDGRAEQFF. The CDR3 DNA reads TGTGCCAGCAGTTTCCGCGACGGGAGGGCTGAGCAGTTCTTC.

The V gene is TRBV9, the J gene TRBJ2-1; D gene uncertain. CDR1 is SGDLS and CDR2 is YYNGEE in the germline V gene. V lost 0 bases and J lost 4, with 5 bases in between. The CDR3 is made up of 13 amino acids. CDR3 sequence reads: CASSVDLYNEQFF. The CDR3 bases are TGTGCCAGCAGCGTAGACCTGTACAATGAGCAGTTCTTC.

V gene TRBV30 combines with J gene TRBJ1-2; no reliable D call. The CDR3 has 11 amino acids. V lost 2 bases and J 7 bases, leaving 8 bases between the germline ends. Germline V gene sequence: CDR1 GTSNPN, CDR2 SVGIG (reference sequence). The chain's CDR3 is CAWSRESGYTF. CDR3 DNA: TGTGCCTGGAGTAGGGAAAGTGGCTACACCTTC.

The chain links TRBV10-3 to TRBJ1-2; the D is unclear. The length of the CDR3 is 13 residues. CDR1 is ENHRY and CDR2 is SYGVKD in the germline V gene. The V and J ends lost 5 bases and 2 bases respectively, with 9 bases between them. CDR3 region: CAISTSPNYGYTF. The CDR3 coding sequence is TGTGCCATCAGTACCTCTCCGAACTATGGCTACACCTTC.

The table lists this clonotype with a few counts. J is TRBJ2-7 and V is TRBV7-8; D uncertain. There are 13 residues in the CDR3. CDR1 and CDR2 (germline): SGHVS, FQNEAQ. Trimming shortened V by 1 base and J by 3 bases, and 7 bases separated the two germline ends. CDR3 residues: CASSLVPVYEQYF. The CDR3 bases are TGTGCCAGCAGCTTAGTTCCCGTCTACGAGCAGTACTTC.

The sample holds a few counts of this clonotype. The V gene is TRBV20-1, the J gene TRBJ2-2; D is uncertain. Trimming cost V 5 bases and J 4 bases, with 14 bases left between them. The CDR3 loop spans 14 amino acids. Germline loops: CDR1 DFQATT, CDR2 SNEGSKA (reference sequence). The chain's CDR3 is CSASPGSGTGELFF. Written as DNA, the CDR3 is TGCAGTGCTTCTCCAGGTTCAGGCACCGGGGAGCTGTTTTTT.